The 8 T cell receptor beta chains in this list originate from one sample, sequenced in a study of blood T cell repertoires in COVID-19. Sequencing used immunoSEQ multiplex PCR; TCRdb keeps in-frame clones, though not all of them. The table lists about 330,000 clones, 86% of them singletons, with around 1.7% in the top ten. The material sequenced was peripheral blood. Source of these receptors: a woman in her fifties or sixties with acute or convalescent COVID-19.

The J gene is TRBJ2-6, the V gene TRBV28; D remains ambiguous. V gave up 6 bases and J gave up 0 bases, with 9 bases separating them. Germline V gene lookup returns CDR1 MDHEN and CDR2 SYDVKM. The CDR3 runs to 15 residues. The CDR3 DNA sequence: TGTGCCAGCAGCCTGGGCCCCTCTGGGGCCAACGTCCTGACTTTC. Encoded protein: CASSLGPSGANVLTF.

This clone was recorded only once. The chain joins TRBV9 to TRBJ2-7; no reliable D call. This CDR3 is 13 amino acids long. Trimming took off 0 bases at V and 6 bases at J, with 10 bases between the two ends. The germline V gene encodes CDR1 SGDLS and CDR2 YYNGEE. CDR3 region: CASSVGTVGEQYF. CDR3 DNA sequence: TGTGCCAGCAGCGTAGGTACCGTCGGCGAGCAGTACTTC.

This CDR3 is CAIRGRGGNTEAFF. The CDR3 DNA reads as TGTGCCATCAGGGGGCGAGGGGGGAACACTGAAGCTTTCTTT. The chain uses TRBV10-3 and TRBJ1-1; D might be TRBD1 (6 bases). V lost 6 bases to trimming and J lost 1 base, with 12 bases between them. This CDR3 comprises 14 residues. The germline V gene encodes CDR1 ENHRY and CDR2 SYGVKD.

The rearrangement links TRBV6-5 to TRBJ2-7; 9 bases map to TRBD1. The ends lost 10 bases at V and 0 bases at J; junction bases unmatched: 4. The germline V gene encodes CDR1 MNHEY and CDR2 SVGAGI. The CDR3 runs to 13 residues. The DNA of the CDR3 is TGTGCCATCGGGACAGGGTTCTCCTACGAGCAGTACTTC. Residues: CAIGTGFSYEQYF.

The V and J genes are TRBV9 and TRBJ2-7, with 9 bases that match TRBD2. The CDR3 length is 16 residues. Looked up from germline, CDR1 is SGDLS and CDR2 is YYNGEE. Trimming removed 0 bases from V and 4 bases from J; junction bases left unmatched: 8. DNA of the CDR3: TGTGCCAGCAGCGTAGAGGTGGCGGGGGGGACATACGAGCAGTACTTC. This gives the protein CASSVEVAGGTYEQYF.

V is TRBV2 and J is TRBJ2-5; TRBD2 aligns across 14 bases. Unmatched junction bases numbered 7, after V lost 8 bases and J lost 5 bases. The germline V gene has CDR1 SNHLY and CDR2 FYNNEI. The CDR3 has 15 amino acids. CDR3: CASETSGRAEETQYF. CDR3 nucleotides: TGTGCCAGCGAGACTAGCGGGAGGGCCGAGGAGACCCAGTACTTC.

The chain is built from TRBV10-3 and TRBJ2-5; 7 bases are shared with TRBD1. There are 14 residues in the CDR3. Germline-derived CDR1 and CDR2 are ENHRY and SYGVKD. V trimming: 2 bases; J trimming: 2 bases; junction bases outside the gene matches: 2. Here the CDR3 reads CAISEDRAQETQYF. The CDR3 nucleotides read TGTGCCATCAGTGAGGACAGGGCACAAGAGACCCAGTACTTC.

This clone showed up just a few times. CDR3 sequence reads: CASTGLAGYQETQYF. DNA of the CDR3: TGTGCCAGCACCGGGCTAGCGGGATACCAAGAGACCCAGTACTTC. This rearrangement joins TRBV2 to TRBJ2-5; TRBD2 agrees at 9 bases. V was pared by 7 bases and J by 0 bases, with 6 bases of the junction left unmatched. Germline CDR1 SNHLY, CDR2 FYNNEI. The length of the CDR3 is 15 residues.